This entry lists 32 T cell receptor beta chains sequenced from one sample in a study of CD8+ T cells in alopecia areata. Following extraction, RNA underwent reverse transcription to cDNA, which served as the sequencing template. Sequenced by immunoSEQ multiplex PCR; TCRdb stores in-frame clones only, minus some. Among about 150,000 clones, 87% were seen once, and the ten largest hold roughly 16%. The material sequenced was CD8+ T cells sorted from blood, taken at week 0. The receptors stem from a human donor with alopecia areata.

The chain recombines TRBV11-2 with TRBJ2-7; either TRBD1 or TRBD2 may supply D (5 bases each). The CDR3 consists of 17 residues. V was trimmed by 1 base and J by 0 bases, leaving 16 bases between them. Per the germline V gene, CDR1 is SGHAT and CDR2 is FQNNGV. This CDR3 is CASSLGGGLRLSYEQYF. In nucleotides, the CDR3 is TGTGCCAGCAGCTTAGGGGGCGGACTCCGGCTCTCCTACGAGCAGTACTTC.

The chain combines TRBV5-4 with TRBJ1-1; no clear D gene. Germline values: CDR1 SGHNT, CDR2 YYREEE (reference sequence). CDR3 size: 14 residues. V lost 0 bases and J lost 1, with 7 bases in between. In DNA, the CDR3 is TGTGCCAGCAGCTTGGCAGTCCAGAACACTGAAGCTTTCTTT. Translation: CASSLAVQNTEAFF.

The gene calls are TRBV11-2 and TRBJ1-1; D might be TRBD1 (5 bases). The V and J ends lost 8 bases and 4 bases respectively, with 11 bases between them. This CDR3 contains 12 residues. The V gene's germline CDR1 is SGHAT and CDR2 FQNNGV. CDR3 sequence: CASETGGTEAFF. The CDR3 nucleotides read TGTGCCAGCGAGACCGGGGGCACTGAAGCTTTCTTT.

This clone was seen just once. The rearrangement links TRBV4-1 to TRBJ2-1; a weak D match, TRBD1 (6 bases). The germline V gene encodes CDR1 MGHRA and CDR2 YSYEKL. V was clipped by 2 bases and J by 10 bases, with 9 bases between them. The CDR3 is made up of 12 amino acids. The CDR3 DNA is TGCGCCAGCAGCCAACAGGGGCTGGAGCAGTTCTTC. This sequence encodes CASSQQGLEQFF.

This clone showed up just once. This chain links TRBV9 with TRBJ1-4, with D possibly matching TRBD1 (6 bases). V was trimmed by 4 bases and J by 4 bases, leaving 14 bases between them. Germline assignment: CDR1 SGDLS and CDR2 YYNGEE. The CDR3 consists of 15 residues. CDR3 sequence reads: CASSIDGQNNEKLFF. The CDR3 DNA follows: TGTGCCAGCAGCATCGACGGACAGAATAATGAAAAACTGTTTTTT.

J is TRBJ2-3 and V is TRBV6-6; possibly TRBD2 for D (7 bases). Germline values: CDR1 MNHNY, CDR2 SVGAGI (reference sequence). V lost 7 bases and J lost 1, with 15 bases in between. The CDR3 length is 15 residues. This CDR3 is CASTARGGGTDTQYF. CDR3 coding DNA: TGTGCCAGCACCGCGAGGGGGGGCGGCACAGATACGCAGTATTTT.

The J gene is TRBJ2-3, the V gene TRBV27; TRBD1 might be the D (5 bases). The CDR3 is 19 residues long. V dropped 0 bases and J dropped 6 bases, with 25 bases sitting between them. Germline CDR1 MNHEY, CDR2 SMNVEV (reference sequence). CDR3 bases: TGTGCCAGCAGTTTATCGTGGGTGGCGGTGGGGCGCCCGCGGGATACGCAGTATTTT. Translation gives CASSLSWVAVGRPRDTQYF.

This chain uses TRBV30 with TRBJ2-3; TRBD2 matches at 12 bases. The germline V gene encodes CDR1 GTSNPN and CDR2 SVGIG (reference sequence). The CDR3 is 16 residues long. The J segment lost 6 bases and the V segment lost 6 bases, leaving 13 bases of the junction unmatched. The chain's CDR3 is CACLPSGGAGRDTQYF. The CDR3 region has the DNA TGTGCCTGCCTCCCTAGCGGGGGGGCAGGGAGGGATACGCAGTATTTT.

The V call is TRBV27, the J call TRBJ2-1; 7 positions match TRBD1. CDR3 length equals 17 residues. Trimming removed 4 bases from V and 4 bases from J; junction bases left unmatched: 13. In germline, CDR1 is MNHEY, CDR2 SMNVEV (reference sequence). The CDR3: CASSSSPTGLGYNEQFF. Written as DNA, the CDR3 is TGTGCCAGCAGTTCTAGCCCGACAGGGCTTGGTTACAATGAGCAGTTCTTC.

The chain recombines TRBV2 with TRBJ2-7, with D unclear. Per germline, CDR1 SNHLY and CDR2 FYNNEI. Trimming cost V 7 bases and J 2 bases, with 15 bases left between them. The length of the CDR3 is 14 residues. CDR3 sequence: CASIADTLTYEQYF. CDR3 sequence (DNA): TGTGCCAGCATAGCCGACACCCTTACCTACGAGCAGTACTTC.

As to this clone: One end of the junction varies from germline; a read error may be responsible. This chain joins TRBV11-2 and TRBJ2-7; no clear D. The CDR3 has 15 amino acids. Germline V gene data show CDR1 as SGHAT and CDR2 as FQNNGV. CDR3 sequence (DNA): TGTGCCAGCAGCTTAGGCCGCCTTGGGTCCTTCGAGCAGTACTTC. This encodes CASSLGRLGSFEQYF.

CDR3 sequence: CAWSVHSGANVLTF. The CDR3 DNA reads as TGTGCCTGGAGTGTCCACTCTGGGGCCAACGTCCTGACTTTC. The chain links TRBV30 to TRBJ2-6; no firm D call. Germline CDR1 and CDR2: GTSNPN and SVGIG (reference sequence). The CDR3 extends over 14 amino acids. Trimming stripped 0 bases from V and 0 bases from J, with 3 bases between.

Worth noting for this clone: One end of the junction is discordant with germline, which a read error may explain. The chain carries TRBV9 and TRBJ2-3; D perhaps matches TRBD1 (5 bases). The CDR3 covers 10 residues. Germline loops: CDR1 SGDLS, CDR2 YYNGEE. DNA of the CDR3: TGTGCCAGCAGCTCTCGCGACAGACCCTTT. Translation gives CASSSRDRPF.

The chain uses TRBV7-9 and TRBJ2-5, with D perhaps matching TRBD2 (6 bases). The germline V gene has CDR1 SEHNR and CDR2 FQNEAQ (reference sequence). V lost 4 bases, J lost 4 bases, and 13 bases lay in between. The CDR3 extends over 14 amino acids. The CDR3 region has the DNA TGTGCCAGCAGCTCTGCGGGAACTGGAGAGACCCAGTACTTC. This encodes CASSSAGTGETQYF.

The rearrangement links TRBV4-1 to TRBJ2-3; weak D call: TRBD2 (6 bases). Germline V lookup: CDR1 MGHRA, CDR2 YSYEKL. This CDR3 region has 16 residues. Deletions cut 4 bases from V and 2 bases from J, with 16 bases between. The CDR3 reads CASSRPGTGNTDTQYF. Here the CDR3 DNA reads TGCGCCAGCAGCCGTCCCGGGACTGGCAACACAGATACGCAGTATTTT.

This clone was seen once. CDR3 coding DNA: TGTGCCTGGAGTGCAGGGGGCCGGGGTGAGCAGTTCTTC. Translation gives CAWSAGGRGEQFF. V gene TRBV30 combines with J gene TRBJ2-1; 8 bases are shared with TRBD1. CDR1 GTSNPN and CDR2 SVGIG come from the germline V gene (reference sequence). This CDR3 contains 13 residues. V lost 1 base and J lost 9; bases outside the gene matches: 5.

This rearrangement joins TRBV7-8 to TRBJ2-1; D gene ambiguous. The CDR3 is 15 residues long. The V gene lost 5 bases and the J gene lost 4 bases, with 15 bases spanning the gap. Germline values: CDR1 SGHVS, CDR2 FQNEAQ. The CDR3 region has the DNA TGTGCCAGCAGCCCCGGCGAGGTGGGGTACAATGAGCAGTTCTTC. Translating gives CASSPGEVGYNEQFF.

This clone appeared once. The chain joins TRBV7-9 to TRBJ2-7; no clear D. CDR3 length: 14 amino acids. Looked up from germline, CDR1 is SEHNR and CDR2 is FQNEAQ (reference sequence). V was shortened by 4 bases and J by 3 bases, with 13 bases between the two germline ends. The CDR3 loop reads CASSSPTRSYEQYF. CDR3 coding DNA: TGTGCCAGCAGCTCGCCTACCAGGAGCTACGAGCAGTACTTC.

The gene calls are TRBV7-2 and TRBJ2-6, with unresolved D. V was trimmed by 4 bases and J by 2 bases, leaving 6 bases between them. This CDR3 is 14 amino acids long. CDR1 SGHTA and CDR2 FQGNSA come from the germline V gene. The CDR3: CASSWTAGANVLTF. CDR3 nucleotide sequence: TGTGCCAGCAGCTGGACGGCTGGGGCCAACGTCCTGACTTTC. Looking up the rest from reference TRBV7-2 and TRBJ2-6 gives the full variable domain: GAGVSQSPSNKVTEKGKDVELRCDPISGHTALYWYRQSLGQGLEFLIYFQGNSAPDKSGLPSDRFSAERTGGSVSTLTIQRTQQEDSAVYLCASSWTAGANVLTFGAGSRLTVL.

V and J are TRBV13 and TRBJ2-3; D gene uncertain. The germline gives CDR1 PRHDT, CDR2 FYEKMQ (reference sequence). V lost 5 bases and J 0 bases, leaving 9 bases between the germline ends. CDR3 length: 14 amino acids. The CDR3 nucleotides read TGTGCCAGCAGCCCCCTCGGGAGCACAGATACGCAGTATTTT. Translating it yields CASSPLGSTDTQYF.

The chain recombines TRBV6-1 with TRBJ2-7; D is uncertain. The CDR3 sequence is 14 residues long. CDR1 is MNHNS, CDR2 SASEGT, per germline. V was trimmed by 2 bases and J by 2 bases, leaving 10 bases between them. CDR3 region: CASSELGIPYEQYF. The CDR3 DNA sequence: TGTGCCAGCAGTGAATTAGGGATTCCCTACGAGCAGTACTTC.

The rearrangement uses TRBV5-1 and TRBJ2-1; 10 bases are a match to TRBD1. V dropped 0 bases and J dropped 2; count of bases not matched to a gene: 2. The CDR3 is 16 amino acids. Germline V lookup: CDR1 SGHRS, CDR2 YFSETQ. The CDR3: CASSLGDRGPYNEQFF. In DNA form, the CDR3 reads TGCGCCAGCAGCTTGGGAGACAGGGGGCCCTACAATGAGCAGTTCTTC.

V is TRBV27 and J is TRBJ2-7, with D perhaps matching TRBD1 (5 bases). Germline V gene sequence: CDR1 MNHEY, CDR2 SMNVEV (reference sequence). The length of the CDR3 is 16 residues. Trimming took off 5 bases at V and 2 bases at J, with 19 bases between the two ends. DNA of the CDR3: TGTGCCAGCAGTCCCTCCCAGGGTATGGAGACCTACGAGCAGTACTTC. Translating it yields CASSPSQGMETYEQYF.

J is TRBJ2-5 and V is TRBV6-5; D is possibly TRBD2 (6 bases). The end of the DNA is better explained by TRBJ2-7, so the J call may be wrong. The CDR3 has 15 amino acids. CDR1 is MNHEY and CDR2 is SVGAGI in the germline V gene. DNA for the CDR3: TGTGCCAGCAAGCCCCGGAGGGAACTCTCCTACGAGCAGTACTTC. Protein product: CASKPRRELSYEQYF.

CDR3 residues: CASSEYPDAGSHYEQYF. The CDR3 DNA sequence: TGTGCCAGCAGTGAATATCCGGACGCCGGGAGTCACTACGAGCAGTACTTC. V and J are TRBV25-1 and TRBJ2-7; tentative D call: TRBD2 (6 bases). This CDR3 is built from 17 residues. The V end was cut by 0 bases, the J end by 3 bases, with 18 bases between. Germline values: CDR1 MGHDK, CDR2 SYGVNS.

The chain has TRBV29-1 and TRBJ2-1; D is undetermined. The CDR3 runs 13 residues. Germline V gene data show CDR1 as SQVTM and CDR2 as ANQGSEA. Trimming pared 6 bases from V and 6 bases from J, leaving 15 bases between. CDR3: CSVTIGSINEQFF. CDR3 coding DNA: TGCAGCGTGACGATAGGGTCCATCAATGAGCAGTTCTTC.

With respect to this clone: Other DNA variants within this sample encode the same CDR3. The V call is TRBV4-1, the J call TRBJ2-5; D is tentatively TRBD1 or TRBD2 (5 bases each). V was cut by 1 base and J by 1 base, with 10 bases left in between. The CDR3 covers 15 residues. CDR1 is MGHRA and CDR2 is YSYEKL in the germline V gene. The CDR3: CASSQVEGPQETQYF. CDR3 in DNA: TGCGCCAGCAGCCAAGTAGAGGGACCCCAAGAGACCCAGTACTTC.

This clone was recorded a few times. This chain connects TRBV13 to TRBJ2-1; D perhaps matches TRBD2 (6 bases). Germline assignment: CDR1 PRHDT and CDR2 FYEKMQ (reference sequence). The CDR3 has 14 residues. Trimming took off 5 bases at V and 3 bases at J, with 11 bases between the two ends. CDR3 DNA sequence: TGTGCCAGCAGCACCGGGGGACTCTACAATGAGCAGTTCTTC. This sequence encodes CASSTGGLYNEQFF.

The chain joins TRBV29-1 to TRBJ2-5, with 8 nucleotides matching TRBD2. The J call is doubtful: the DNA matches TRBJ2-7 better. CDR1 and CDR2 from the germline V gene are SQVTM and ANQGSEA. The CDR3 spans 14 residues. The CDR3 sequence is CSVRGGFRSYEQYF. The CDR3 DNA reads TGCAGCGTCCGGGGGGGATTTCGCTCCTACGAGCAGTACTTC.

In its sample, this clone was seen a few times. This chain links TRBV7-9 with TRBJ2-7; D is perhaps TRBD1 or TRBD2 (6 bases each). Germline V CDR1 and CDR2: SEHNR, FQNEAQ (reference sequence). The CDR3 is 16 amino acids. Trimming removed 2 bases at V and 5 bases at J, with 19 bases between. This CDR3 is CASSLFRGRMAHEQYF. The CDR3 DNA reads as TGTGCCAGCAGCTTATTCCGGGGGCGCATGGCCCACGAGCAGTACTTC.

Here the CDR3 reads CASSSGQSSYEQYF. The CDR3 nucleotides read TGTGCCAGCAGCTCCGGACAGAGCTCCTACGAGCAGTACTTC. The genes are TRBV7-9 and TRBJ2-7; TRBD1 might be the D (6 bases). Germline V lookup: CDR1 SEHNR, CDR2 FQNEAQ (reference sequence). This CDR3 has 14 amino acids. V shed 4 bases and J shed 0 bases, with 10 bases lying between them.

This clone was observed a single time. The V and J genes are TRBV6-5 and TRBJ1-2, with TRBD1 identical over 8 bases. The CDR3 has 14 amino acids. Germline V gene lookup returns CDR1 MNHEY and CDR2 SVGAGI. V shed 6 bases and J 2 bases; nucleotides not matched to a gene: 5. The CDR3 here is CASSLRDRNYGYTF. The CDR3 DNA is TGTGCCAGCAGCCTCCGGGACAGGAACTATGGCTACACCTTC.